The 7 T cell receptor beta chains reported below all come from one sample, sequenced in a study of regulatory T cells in long-lasting Graves disease (dated by TCRdb to the early 2020s). Library prep was done by multiplex PCR. The listed sequencing device is Illumina HiSeq 4000. iRepertoire HTBI primers and Arm-PCR amplification of CDR3 regions were used to construct TCR beta libraries. The public reads were run again by TCRdb, first through fastp at Q25 and then through MiXCR, and only productive beta chains were kept. Here each entry gathers all rows of one CDR3 protein and keeps the most common genes and DNA. In all, the sample holds about 460,000 distinct CDR3 sequences, and about 22% of those were seen once. Around 14% of the sample is held by the ten biggest clonotypes. The time point label for this specimen denotes: persistent/refractory GD, antithyroid drugs over 5 years with positive TRAb. For both TCR sequencing and RNA sequencing, RNA was extracted from PBMCs in TRIzol.

The source material was peripheral blood mononuclear cells (PBMCs), sampled when the disease was refractory, from a patient treated with antithyroid drugs. These receptors came from a female donor with Graves disease.

This chain joins TRBV7-3 and TRBJ2-7, with D possibly called TRBD1 or TRBD2 (6 bases each). Trimming left V 0 bases short and J 3 bases short, with 12 bases between. The CDR3 extends over 15 amino acids. Per germline, CDR1 SGHTA and CDR2 FQGTGA. This CDR3 reads CASSLTGGPSYEQYF. The DNA of the CDR3 is TGTGCCAGCAGCTTAACGGGGGGCCCTAGCTACGAGCAGTACTTC.

As for this clonotype: It may be a read error: a sequence one base away is much more abundant. The chain is built from TRBV25-1 and TRBJ2-7; 7 bases match TRBD1. CDR3 size: 14 residues. J was trimmed by 3 bases and V by 7 bases; bases with no gene match: 9. Germline loops: CDR1 MGHDK, CDR2 SYGVNS. The chain's CDR3 is CASTPPHRGYEQYF. DNA of the CDR3: TGTGCCAGCACGCCCCCCCACAGGGGCTACGAGCAGTACTTC.

In this sample, this clonotype turned up many times. V usage is TRBV28 and J usage is TRBJ2-5; no clear D gene. Germline V CDR1 and CDR2: MDHEN, SYDVKM. Trimming cost V 0 bases and J 3 bases, with 11 bases left between them. The CDR3 is 15 amino acids. The CDR3 protein is CASSLWRQAEETQYF. In DNA, the CDR3 is TGTGCCAGCAGTTTATGGCGGCAGGCCGAAGAGACCCAGTACTTC. Full variable domain (missing parts from reference TRBV28 and TRBJ2-5): DVKVTQSSRYLVKRTGEKVFLECVQDMDHENMFWYRQDPGLGLRLIYFSYDVKMKEKGDIPEGYSVSREKKERFSLILESASTNQTSMYLCASSLWRQAEETQYFGPGTRLLVL.

This clonotype was counted many times. This sequence joins TRBV11-2 and TRBJ2-5; TRBD1 matches 7 bases. CDR3 length: 13 residues. The germline V gene has CDR1 SGHAT and CDR2 FQNNGV. The J segment lost 5 bases and the V segment lost 6 bases, leaving 6 bases of the junction unmatched. The CDR3 loop reads CASSHPRGETQYF. The CDR3 region has the DNA TGTGCCAGCAGTCATCCCAGGGGGGAGACCCAGTACTTC.

This clonotype was detected a few times. This chain links TRBV5-5 with TRBJ2-5; perhaps TRBD1 as D (6 bases). The germline CDR1 and CDR2 sequences are SGHKS and YYEKEE (reference sequence). The germline V and J ends were trimmed by 4 bases and 3 bases, with 25 bases remaining between them. CDR3 length equals 18 residues. The CDR3 nucleotides are TGTGCCAGCAGCCCAACTCAGGGGCTGCTGACCTTTGAAGAGACCCAGTACTTC. This encodes CASSPTQGLLTFEETQYF.

The rearrangement joins TRBV11-1 to TRBJ2-1; weak D call: TRBD1 (5 bases). The CDR3 spans 16 residues. The germline V gene has CDR1 SGHAT and CDR2 FQDESV (reference sequence). Trimming pared 5 bases from V and 0 bases from J, leaving 14 bases between. In nucleotides, the CDR3 is TGTGCCAGCAGCGGAAGGGGCAAAGGCTCCTACAATGAGCAGTTCTTC. It encodes CASSGRGKGSYNEQFF.

This clonotype was seen many times. The chain recombines TRBV2 with TRBJ1-2, with D possibly TRBD1 on 5 matching bases. Trimming took off 7 bases at V and 4 bases at J, with 19 bases between the two ends. CDR1 SNHLY and CDR2 FYNNEI come from the germline V gene. CDR3 length: 15 amino acids. The CDR3 DNA sequence: TGTGCCAGCATTCCACTAGTCAGGGCGATCTATGGCTACACCTTC. It codes for CASIPLVRAIYGYTF.